These 19 T cell receptor beta chains were all obtained from the same sample, sequenced in a study of long-term antiretroviral therapy in people with HIV. At survey level, the immunoSEQ assay was run in its v3.0 version. The protocol was immunoSEQ multiplex PCR, while the TCRdb copy is restricted to in-frame clones and leaves out a portion. Seen here are 30,000 or so clones, roughly 97% observed once, and the top ten hold over 1.5%. The sequencing here drew on unsorted PBMCs, taken 7.6 years after starting antiretroviral therapy. Receptors originate from a man aged 25 to 40 with HIV.

The chain employs TRBV15 and TRBJ2-1; TRBD2 matches at 11 bases. In germline, CDR1 is LNHNV, CDR2 YYDKDF (reference sequence). The CDR3 is 18 amino acids. J lost 10 bases, V lost 0 bases, and 14 bases had no gene match. This chain's CDR3 is CATSRDAGGLAGGGEQFF. The CDR3 DNA reads as TGTGCCACCAGCAGAGATGCAGGGGGGCTAGCGGGAGGAGGGGAGCAGTTCTTC.

This chain joins TRBV6-5 and TRBJ2-2; D gene ambiguous. Germline V gene data show CDR1 as MNHEY and CDR2 as SVGAGI. V gave up 4 bases and J gave up 1 base, with 7 bases separating them. This CDR3 comprises 14 residues. DNA for the CDR3: TGTGCCAGCAGTTCTATACAGAACACCGGGGAGCTGTTTTTT. Translating it yields CASSSIQNTGELFF.

V and J are TRBV5-5 and TRBJ1-2; the D is unclear. The germline V and J ends were trimmed by 6 bases and 5 bases, with 20 bases remaining between them. Germline CDR1 and CDR2: SGHKS and YYEKEE (reference sequence). This CDR3 has 15 residues. The CDR3 is CASTEGAGVGYGYTF. CDR3 nucleotide sequence: TGTGCCAGCACTGAGGGTGCGGGCGTAGGGTATGGCTACACCTTC.

V is TRBV2 and J is TRBJ2-7, with 12 bases lining up with TRBD2. Per germline, CDR1 SNHLY and CDR2 FYNNEI. J lost 6 bases, V lost 3 bases, and 9 bases had no gene match. This CDR3 region has 16 residues. In DNA, the CDR3 is TGTGCCAGCAGTGACTCCCCGGGACTAGCGGGTCTCGAGCAGTACTTC. Amino acids: CASSDSPGLAGLEQYF.

This sequence joins TRBV29-1 and TRBJ1-1; D is uncertain. From germline, CDR1 is SQVTM and CDR2 ANQGSEA. V was trimmed by 7 bases and J by 0 bases, leaving 6 bases between them. CDR3 size: 11 residues. This CDR3 reads CSAVMNTEAFF. The CDR3 DNA follows: TGCAGCGCCGTGATGAACACTGAAGCTTTCTTT.

The chain has TRBV5-1 and TRBJ2-3, with 7 bases aligning to TRBD2. V lost 3 bases to trimming and J lost 5 bases; unmatched junction nucleotides: 3. The CDR3 length is 13 residues. Germline CDR1 SGHRS, CDR2 YFSETQ. This CDR3 is CASSWGGEDTQYF. The DNA for the CDR3 is TGCGCCAGCAGCTGGGGGGGGGAAGATACGCAGTATTTT.

This chain connects TRBV9 to TRBJ2-6; the D gene could be TRBD1 or TRBD2 (5 bases each). V shed 0 bases and J shed 2 bases, with 15 bases lying between them. The V gene's germline CDR1 is SGDLS and CDR2 YYNGEE. CDR3 length equals 18 residues. CDR3 bases: TGTGCCAGCAGCGTAGAAGTTTTCCTGGGGGCTGGGGCCAACGTCCTGACTTTC. This gives the protein CASSVEVFLGAGANVLTF.

The rearrangement links TRBV27 to TRBJ1-6, with D maybe TRBD1 (6 bases). CDR3 size: 14 residues. Per germline, CDR1 MNHEY and CDR2 SMNVEV (reference sequence). Trimming cost V 4 bases and J 7 bases, with 11 bases left between them. CDR3 amino acids: CASSYGQTNSPLHF. As DNA, the CDR3 is TGTGCCAGCAGTTACGGACAGACAAATTCACCCCTCCACTTT.

The chain employs TRBV4-3 and TRBJ2-7, with D unresolved. V was trimmed by 1 base and J by 1 base, leaving 5 bases between them. The germline V gene has CDR1 LGHNA and CDR2 YSLEER. This CDR3 is built from 13 residues. CDR3 protein: CASSQGHSYEQYF. CDR3 DNA sequence: TGCGCCAGCAGCCAAGGTCATTCCTACGAGCAGTACTTC.

The chain carries TRBV11-1 and TRBJ2-1; D remains ambiguous. Looked up from germline, CDR1 is SGHAT and CDR2 is FQDESV (reference sequence). This CDR3 spans 13 amino acids. With 2 bases removed from V and 1 base from J, the gap between germline ends came to 3 bases. As DNA, the CDR3 is TGTGCCAGCAGCTTAAGGTCCTACAATGAGCAGTTCTTC. Translating gives CASSLRSYNEQFF. Full variable domain (missing parts from reference TRBV11-1 and TRBJ2-1): EAEVAQSPRYKITEKSQAVAFWCDPISGHATLYWYRQILGQGPELLVQFQDESVVDDSQLPKDRFSAERLKGVDSTLKIQPAELGDSAMYLCASSLRSYNEQFFGPGTRLTVL.

This chain connects TRBV14 to TRBJ2-7; 12 bases are a match to TRBD2. CDR3 length equals 18 residues. The V gene's germline CDR1 is SGHDN and CDR2 FVKESK. Trimming removed 2 bases from V and 0 bases from J; junction bases left unmatched: 8. Here the CDR3 reads CASSQLRTSGASSYEQYF. CDR3 nucleotide sequence: TGTGCCAGCAGCCAACTCAGGACTAGCGGGGCCAGCTCCTACGAGCAGTACTTC.

The chain carries TRBV15 and TRBJ1-2; 7 bases fit TRBD1. The V segment lost 5 bases and the J segment 2 bases; nucleotides outside the gene matches: 5. Germline CDR1 and CDR2: LNHNV and YYDKDF (reference sequence). This CDR3 has 14 residues. CDR3 region: CATSPRTGNYGYTF. DNA for the CDR3: TGTGCCACCAGCCCACGGACAGGAAACTATGGCTACACCTTC.

This clone was detected only once. This chain connects TRBV9 to TRBJ2-1, with 11 nucleotides matching TRBD2. The CDR3 contains 15 residues. V shed 4 bases, J shed 4 bases, and the junction held 4 bases outside the gene matches. CDR1 and CDR2 (germline): SGDLS, YYNGEE. CDR3 sequence (DNA): TGTGCCAGCAGCTTAGCGGGGGGGCCTTACAATGAGCAGTTCTTC. It translates to CASSLAGGPYNEQFF.

V is TRBV5-4 and J is TRBJ2-6; unclear D gene. The V end lost 1 base, the J end lost 10 bases, and 9 bases lay between the germline ends. This CDR3 spans 13 amino acids. CDR1 is SGHNT and CDR2 is YYREEE in the germline V gene (reference sequence). This chain's CDR3 is CASSLSEHNVLTF. In DNA, the CDR3 is TGTGCCAGCAGCTTGTCGGAGCATAACGTCCTGACTTTC.

V and J are TRBV2 and TRBJ1-3; 8 bases fit TRBD1. The CDR3 extends over 16 amino acids. Germline values: CDR1 SNHLY, CDR2 FYNNEI. Trimming at V came to 4 bases and at J to 2 bases, leaving 7 bases not matched to a gene. The CDR3 is CASSVSQTGAGNTIYF. CDR3 DNA: TGTGCCAGCAGTGTCTCCCAGACAGGGGCTGGAAACACCATATATTTT. Full variable domain (missing parts from reference TRBV2 and TRBJ1-3): EPEVTQTPSHQVTQMGQEVILRCVPISNHLYFYWYRQILGQKVEFLVSFYNNEISEKSEIFDDQFSVERPDGSNFTLKIRSTKLEDSAMYFCASSVSQTGAGNTIYFGEGSWLTVV.

J is TRBJ1-2 and V is TRBV29-1, with D unresolved. With 4 bases removed from V and 4 bases from J, the gap between germline ends came to 13 bases. In germline, CDR1 is SQVTM, CDR2 ANQGSEA. This CDR3 is 13 amino acids long. The CDR3 spells CSVAEDRFYGYTF. The DNA of the CDR3 is TGCAGCGTTGCGGAGGACCGGTTCTATGGCTACACCTTC.

This sequence joins TRBV4-3 and TRBJ1-2; D not resolved. CDR3 length equals 17 residues. Trimming pared 0 bases from V and 5 bases from J, leaving 19 bases between. Germline values: CDR1 LGHNA, CDR2 YSLEER. The CDR3: CASSQDRGSLPPYGYTF. The CDR3 DNA sequence: TGCGCCAGCAGCCAAGATAGAGGCAGTCTACCTCCTTATGGCTACACCTTC.

The chain joins TRBV2 to TRBJ2-2; a weak D match, TRBD2 (6 bases). This CDR3 is 14 amino acids long. The V end lost 8 bases, the J end lost 0 bases, and 10 bases lay between the germline ends. In germline, CDR1 is SNHLY, CDR2 FYNNEI. The CDR3 spells CASGRLANTGELFF. CDR3 coding DNA: TGTGCCAGCGGGAGGCTAGCGAACACCGGGGAGCTGTTTTTT.

The chain recombines TRBV19 with TRBJ2-1; no reliable D call. The V gene's germline CDR1 is LNHDA and CDR2 SQIVND (reference sequence). V gave up 6 bases and J gave up 2 bases, with 14 bases separating them. The CDR3 is made up of 15 amino acids. The CDR3 coding sequence is TGTGCCAGTAGCCCGGACCTTATCCCCTACAATGAGCAGTTCTTC. Translation gives CASSPDLIPYNEQFF.